These 10 T cell receptor beta chains were all obtained from the same sample, sequenced in a study of early T cells in non-severe SARS-CoV-2 infection. Via MiXCR, TCRdb re-called the 5' RACE reads, giving one row per CDR3 protein. The sample has approximately 75,000 distinct CDR3 sequences; 3.5% to 6% are singletons. The sequencing here drew on whole blood, taken at baseline. All receptors come from an adult who was a healthcare worker with PCR-confirmed SARS-CoV-2 infection or an uninfected control (not recorded which). The donor label of this sample is uncertain.

This clonotype was detected a few times. The V and J genes are TRBV6-2 or TRBV6-3 and TRBJ1-1; a weak D match, TRBD1 (6 bases). This CDR3 has 13 residues. V dropped 6 bases and J dropped 6 bases, with 14 bases sitting between them. Germline V CDR1 and CDR2: MNHEY, SVGEGT. The CDR3 reads CASRATGFAEAFF. CDR3 coding DNA: TGTGCCAGCAGGGCGACAGGTTTTGCTGAAGCTTTCTTT.

This clonotype occurred many times. The chain employs TRBV29-1 and TRBJ2-7, with 9 bases matching TRBD1. The V and J ends lost 6 bases and 3 bases, in that order; junction bases with no gene match: 9. The germline V gene has CDR1 SQVTM and CDR2 ANQGSEA. The CDR3 spans 14 residues. CDR3 sequence: CSVLPGTGLYEQYF. The CDR3 DNA follows: TGCAGCGTGCTCCCGGGGACAGGGCTCTACGAGCAGTACTTC.

This chain connects TRBV4-1 to TRBJ1-5; D gene unclear. V lost 0 bases, J lost 2 bases, and 11 bases lay in between. Germline V gene lookup returns CDR1 MGHRA and CDR2 YSYEKL. CDR3 length equals 16 residues. DNA of the CDR3: TGCGCCAGCAGCCAAGAAGGAGCGGGCCGCAATCAGCCCCAGCATTTT. Translation: CASSQEGAGRNQPQHF.

The rearrangement uses TRBV12-3 or TRBV12-4 and TRBJ2-3; TRBD2 matches 15 bases. Losses at the gene ends were 3 bases for V and 4 bases for J; bases not matched to a gene: 2. This CDR3 is 16 amino acids long. CDR3 in amino acids: CASSLGLAGGSDTQYF. The CDR3 coding sequence is TGTGCCAGCAGTTTGGGACTAGCGGGGGGATCAGATACGCAGTATTTT.

This chain joins TRBV14 and TRBJ1-2; 12 nucleotides line up with TRBD1. The CDR3 sequence is 14 residues long. From germline, CDR1 is SGHDN and CDR2 FVKESK. V gave up 4 bases and J gave up 8 bases; unmatched junction bases: 5. The CDR3 sequence: CASSPGQGAGGYTF. The CDR3 DNA sequence: TGTGCCAGCAGCCCGGGACAGGGGGCCGGCGGCTACACCTTC. The full variable domain, in which reference TRBV14 and TRBJ1-2 provide the parts outside the CDR3, is EAGVTQFPSHSVIEKGQTVTLRCDPISGHDNLYWYRRVMGKEIKFLLHFVKESKQDESGMPNNRFLAERTGGTYSTLKVQPAELEDSGVYFCASSPGQGAGGYTFGSGTRLTVV.

This clonotype was detected many times. The chain couples TRBV5-5 to TRBJ1-1; D unclear. Germline V gives CDR1 SGHKS, CDR2 YYEKEE (reference sequence). V was shortened by 4 bases and J by 4 bases, with 14 bases between the two germline ends. There are 14 residues in the CDR3. CDR3 in DNA: TGTGCCAGCAGCCTGCAGCTCAAAGGCACTGAAGCTTTCTTT. Translated: CASSLQLKGTEAFF.

This clonotype was seen a few times. This chain uses TRBV5-1 with TRBJ2-6; the D gene is possibly TRBD1 (6 bases). This CDR3 has 16 amino acids. The germline CDR1 and CDR2 sequences are SGHRS and YFSETQ. The germline V and J ends were trimmed by 4 bases and 1 base, with 12 bases remaining between them. This CDR3 is CASSTPRGSGANVLTF. In DNA, the CDR3 is TGCGCCAGCAGCACTCCCAGGGGATCTGGGGCCAACGTCCTGACTTTC.

This clonotype occurred a few times. The V and J genes are TRBV10-3 and TRBJ2-7; D gene uncertain. Germline V gene data show CDR1 as ENHRY and CDR2 as SYGVKD. V lost 2 bases and J lost 0, with 2 bases in between. There are 12 residues in the CDR3. CDR3 DNA sequence: TGTGCCATCAGTGAGAGCTCCTACGAGCAGTACTTC. Translating gives CAISESSYEQYF.

This clonotype was seen at least ten times. This sequence joins TRBV25-1 and TRBJ2-7, with 8 positions matching TRBD2. With 5 bases clipped from V and 3 bases from J, the junction kept 12 bases outside the gene matches. Germline V gene data show CDR1 as MGHDK and CDR2 as SYGVNS. This CDR3 is 16 amino acids long. Here the CDR3 DNA reads TGTGCCAGCAGTCCACATTCCGGGACTAGGGACTACGAGCAGTACTTC. Translation gives CASSPHSGTRDYEQYF.

This clonotype has a count of ten or more. V gene TRBV10-3 combines with J gene TRBJ1-5; D not resolved. The V end was cut by 5 bases, the J end by 5 bases, with 7 bases between. Germline-derived CDR1 and CDR2 are ENHRY and SYGVKD. This CDR3 spans 12 amino acids. CDR3 DNA sequence: TGTGCCATCAGTTCGGAGGATCAGCCCCAGCATTTT. Translated: CAISSEDQPQHF.